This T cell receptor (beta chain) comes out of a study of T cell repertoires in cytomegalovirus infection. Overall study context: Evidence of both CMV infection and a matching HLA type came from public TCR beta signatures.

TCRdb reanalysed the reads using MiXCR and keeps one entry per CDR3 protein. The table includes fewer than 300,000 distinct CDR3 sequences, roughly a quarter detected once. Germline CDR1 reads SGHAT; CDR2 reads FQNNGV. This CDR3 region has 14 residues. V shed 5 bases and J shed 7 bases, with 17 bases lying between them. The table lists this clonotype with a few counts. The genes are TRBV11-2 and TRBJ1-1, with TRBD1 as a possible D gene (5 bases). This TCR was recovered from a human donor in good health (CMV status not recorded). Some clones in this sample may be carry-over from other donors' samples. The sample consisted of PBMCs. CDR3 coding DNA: TGTGCCAGCAGCCACCCGGGGGTAGGGCGTGAAGCTTTCTTT. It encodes CASSHPGVGREAFF.